These T cell receptor beta chains were read from a single sample in a study of blood T cell repertoires in COVID-19. Using immunoSEQ multiplex PCR, the repertoire was profiled, and TCRdb retains in-frame clones only, with some absent. Here the sample spans approximately 210,000 clones, about four fifths being singletons. What was sequenced was peripheral blood. The receptors were sampled from a woman aged 40 to 49 with active or convalescent COVID-19. Both conserved end residues are part of each CDR3. Fields, in order: clone size, V gene, J gene, D gene, CDR3 protein, CDR3 DNA. A D gene is named only where the DNA matches it firmly. Expanded clones are given a class, and other clones once, few, many or no size at all.

clone size: -; V gene: TRBV5-1; J gene: TRBJ1-1; D gene: TRBD1; CDR3 protein: CASSRGQGARGTTEAFF; CDR3 DNA: TGCGCCAGCAGCCGCGGACAGGGGGCGCGGGGGACCACTGAAGCTTTCTTT
clone size: -; V gene: TRBV11-3; J gene: TRBJ2-5; D gene: -; CDR3 protein: CASSLAGTASGTQYF; CDR3 DNA: TGTGCCAGCAGCTTAGCCGGGACTGCGTCCGGGACCCAGTACTTC
clone size: -; V gene: TRBV30; J gene: TRBJ1-5; D gene: TRBD1; CDR3 protein: CAWSALTGTNQPQHF; CDR3 DNA: TGTGCCTGGAGTGCCTTGACAGGGACGAATCAGCCCCAGCATTTT
clone size: -; V gene: TRBV28; J gene: TRBJ2-3; D gene: -; CDR3 protein: CASSLGGGSTDTQYF; CDR3 DNA: TGTGCCAGCAGTTTGGGGGGAGGTAGCACAGATACGCAGTATTTT
clone size: -; V gene: TRBV5-1; J gene: TRBJ2-3; D gene: TRBD1; CDR3 protein: CASSFGTGPASDTQYF; CDR3 DNA: TGCGCCAGCAGCTTCGGGACAGGTCCCGCGTCAGATACGCAGTATTTT
clone size: -; V gene: TRBV10-3; J gene: TRBJ1-5; D gene: TRBD1; CDR3 protein: CAISEGQGARQPQHF; CDR3 DNA: TGTGCCATCAGTGAGGGACAGGGGGCAAGACAGCCCCAGCATTTT
clone size: -; V gene: TRBV3-1/TRBV3-2; J gene: TRBJ1-3; D gene: -; CDR3 protein: CASSQGTVSGNTIYF; CDR3 DNA: TGTGCCAGCAGCCAAGGGACAGTTTCTGGAAACACCATATATTTT
clone size: -; V gene: TRBV7-9; J gene: TRBJ1-2; D gene: TRBD1; CDR3 protein: CASSSTGGSSGYTF; CDR3 DNA: TGTGCCAGCAGCTCGACAGGGGGCAGTTCTGGCTACACCTTC
clone size: -; V gene: TRBV5-4; J gene: TRBJ2-7; D gene: TRBD2; CDR3 protein: CASSSTSGSLTYEQYF; CDR3 DNA: TGTGCCAGCAGCTCAACTAGCGGGAGCCTTACCTACGAGCAGTACTTC
clone size: few; V gene: TRBV12-3/TRBV12-4; J gene: TRBJ1-2; D gene: -; CDR3 protein: CATAWGGGYTF; CDR3 DNA: TGTGCCACCGCCTGGGGGGGTGGCTACACCTTC
clone size: -; V gene: TRBV25-1; J gene: TRBJ1-2; D gene: -; CDR3 protein: CASGAGVGGYTF; CDR3 DNA: TGTGCCAGCGGCGCAGGGGTTGGAGGCTACACCTTC
clone size: -; V gene: TRBV5-1; J gene: TRBJ2-5; D gene: -; CDR3 protein: CASSLQGLGAQETQYF; CDR3 DNA: TGCGCCAGCAGCTTGCAGGGACTTGGGGCTCAAGAGACCCAGTACTTC
clone size: -; V gene: TRBV5-6; J gene: TRBJ2-7; D gene: TRBD2; CDR3 protein: CASSLSGRGYEQYF; CDR3 DNA: TGTGCCAGCAGCTTAAGCGGGAGGGGATACGAGCAGTACTTC
clone size: -; V gene: TRBV5-6; J gene: TRBJ2-1; D gene: TRBD2; CDR3 protein: CASRSGLAGVKQFF; CDR3 DNA: TGTGCCAGCAGATCGGGACTAGCGGGAGTTAAGCAGTTCTTC
clone size: once; V gene: TRBV6-5; J gene: TRBJ1-5; D gene: TRBD1; CDR3 protein: CASSYSTGGGQPQHF; CDR3 DNA: TGTGCCAGCAGTTACTCTACAGGGGGCGGTCAGCCCCAGCATTTT
clone size: -; V gene: TRBV6-2/TRBV6-3; J gene: TRBJ1-2; D gene: TRBD1; CDR3 protein: CASSSAGTGAYYGYTF; CDR3 DNA: TGTGCCAGCAGCTCGGCCGGGACAGGGGCCTACTATGGCTACACCTTC
clone size: -; V gene: TRBV2; J gene: TRBJ1-1; D gene: -; CDR3 protein: CASNDDRSGEAFF; CDR3 DNA: TGTGCCAGCAACGACGACAGGTCTGGTGAAGCTTTCTTT
clone size: -; V gene: TRBV7-7; J gene: TRBJ2-5; D gene: TRBD1; CDR3 protein: CASSSGTGGAETQYF; CDR3 DNA: TGTGCTAGCAGCTCAGGCACAGGGGGCGCGGAGACCCAGTACTTC
clone size: -; V gene: TRBV7-3; J gene: TRBJ2-3; D gene: TRBD2; CDR3 protein: CASSSRRTSGSLAF; CDR3 DNA: TGTGCCAGCAGCTCGCGGCGGACTAGCGGGAGTTTGGCGTTT
clone size: -; V gene: TRBV2; J gene: TRBJ1-2; D gene: -; CDR3 protein: CASSLGPLRDYGYTF; CDR3 DNA: TGTGCCAGCAGTTTGGGTCCGCTGCGGGACTATGGCTACACCTTC
clone size: -; V gene: TRBV27; J gene: TRBJ1-3; D gene: -; CDR3 protein: CASSHRQPHSGNTIYF; CDR3 DNA: TGTGCCAGCAGTCACCGACAGCCCCACTCTGGAAACACCATATATTTT
clone size: -; V gene: TRBV2; J gene: TRBJ2-1; D gene: TRBD2; CDR3 protein: CASSNGLAGGGEQFF; CDR3 DNA: TGTGCCAGCAGTAATGGACTAGCGGGAGGCGGCGAGCAGTTCTTC
clone size: -; V gene: TRBV28; J gene: TRBJ2-5; D gene: TRBD1; CDR3 protein: CASSTGGRETQYF; CDR3 DNA: TGTGCCAGCAGTACAGGGGGTCGGGAGACCCAGTACTTC
clone size: -; V gene: TRBV19; J gene: TRBJ1-5; D gene: -; CDR3 protein: CASSLGLFYAQHF; CDR3 DNA: TGTGCCAGTAGTTTAGGACTTTTCTACGCCCAGCATTTT
clone size: few; V gene: TRBV11-2; J gene: TRBJ2-1; D gene: -; CDR3 protein: CASSPNSEQFF; CDR3 DNA: TGTGCCAGCAGCCCCAACAGTGAGCAGTTCTTC
clone size: few; V gene: TRBV4-1; J gene: TRBJ2-1; D gene: TRBD2; CDR3 protein: CASSEPGLDSSAGQFF; CDR3 DNA: TGCGCCAGCAGCGAGCCGGGACTAGACTCTTCGGCGGGGCAGTTCTTC
clone size: -; V gene: TRBV4-3; J gene: TRBJ1-2; D gene: -; CDR3 protein: CASSQAENRLTNYGYTF; CDR3 DNA: TGCGCCAGCAGCCAGGCAGAAAACAGGTTGACTAACTATGGCTACACCTTC
clone size: -; V gene: TRBV9; J gene: TRBJ2-5; D gene: TRBD2; CDR3 protein: CASSVGLAGTGETQYF; CDR3 DNA: TGTGCCAGCAGCGTAGGACTAGCGGGGACTGGAGAGACCCAGTACTTC
clone size: -; V gene: TRBV12-3/TRBV12-4; J gene: TRBJ1-5; D gene: -; CDR3 protein: CASSFGVAQPQHF; CDR3 DNA: TGTGCCAGCAGTTTCGGGGTAGCTCAGCCCCAGCATTTT
clone size: few; V gene: TRBV5-6; J gene: TRBJ1-6; D gene: TRBD1; CDR3 protein: CASSVIQGGASPLHF; CDR3 DNA: TGTGCCAGCAGCGTCATACAGGGGGGGGCTTCACCCCTCCACTTT